This T cell receptor beta chain originates from a study of regulatory T cells in long-lasting Graves disease. Investigators prepared the TCR beta libraries by applying iRepertoire HTBI primers and Arm-PCR of CDR3 regions. TCRdb redid the calling of the multiplex PCR reads with MiXCR, one entry per CDR3 protein. The profile shows roughly 420,000 distinct CDR3 sequences, roughly 15% of them singletons. This CDR3 region has 13 residues. Germline CDR1 ENHRY, CDR2 SYGVKD. Trimming left V 6 bases short and J 2 bases short, with 8 bases between. In its sample, this clonotype was seen many times. Time point noted: newly diagnosed GD, antithyroid drugs for less than 3 months. The TCR library was prepared using RNA isolated from PBMCs. Another study also made use of these data, one on T cells in Graves' hyperthyroidism and ophthalmopathy. This second study notes: TCR CDR3 underwent first-round RT-PCR with the HTBI primer set.

Sequenced here: peripheral blood mononuclear cells (PBMCs), sampled at new diagnosis, from a patient treated with antithyroid drugs. The clonotype comes from a woman aged 25 to 39 with Graves disease. The chain links TRBV10-3 to TRBJ2-1; no reliable D call. The CDR3 nucleotides read TGTGCCATCAGCTTAACTCCCTACAATGAGCAGTTCTTC. Translating gives CAISLTPYNEQFF.